This T cell receptor beta chain appears in the sequencing data of a study of blood T cell repertoires in COVID-19. Study-wide background: Sample material is recorded as cDNA or gDNA derived from T cells, B-cell-depleted T cells, or PBMCs.

Assignments of participants to cohorts depended upon their own reported clinical history. The CDR3 length is 15 residues. Germline V gene lookup returns CDR1 MNHEY and CDR2 SMNVEV (reference sequence). V gave up 3 bases and J gave up 4 bases, with 15 bases separating them. Authors' processing steps: The assay estimated nucleated cells by amplifying reference gene primers. Clones were sequenced by immunoSEQ multiplex PCR, and TCRdb holds only the in-frame ones, with some missing. Clonal size and the V and J genes are those of that table, whereas D and trimming came from the DNA. Here the sample spans 200,000 to 250,000 clones, approximately 90% being singletons.

The chain carries TRBV27 and TRBJ1-2, with D uncertain. The receptor was derived from a man younger than 40 who had recovered from COVID-19. The source material was PBMCs or T cells enriched from blood (not recorded which). CDR3 residues: CASSLEPSRTYGYTF. The CDR3, as DNA: TGTGCCAGCAGTTTGGAACCTAGCAGAACCTATGGCTACACCTTC.